The 23 T cell receptor beta chains in this list originate from one sample, sequenced in a study of blood T cell repertoires in COVID-19. The method was immunoSEQ multiplex PCR; TCRdb's version includes in-frame clones alone and lacks a portion of them. The table includes 45,000 to 55,000 clones, approximately 89% detected once. Sequencing was performed on peripheral blood. These receptors all come from a woman of 80 years or more with acute or convalescent COVID-19.

This chain connects TRBV24-1 to TRBJ2-3, with 8 bases lining up with TRBD2. V lost 1 base, J lost 0 bases, and 14 bases stayed unmatched. The CDR3 runs 20 residues. Germline assignment: CDR1 KGHDR and CDR2 SFDVKD. The CDR3 reads CATSDLLAEANMESTDTQYF. CDR3 in DNA: TGTGCCACCAGTGATTTACTAGCGGAGGCTAATATGGAGAGCACAGATACGCAGTATTTT.

The rearrangement links TRBV29-1 to TRBJ2-5; 7 bases are a match to TRBD2. The germline V gene has CDR1 SQVTM and CDR2 ANQGSEA. The CDR3 runs to 14 residues. The CDR3 region is CSTPGGSIQETQYF. CDR3 DNA: TGCAGTACCCCGGGGGGATCCATTCAAGAGACCCAGTACTTC.

The chain has TRBV19 and TRBJ2-2; D is unclear. The CDR3 runs to 15 residues. Germline V gene data show CDR1 as LNHDA and CDR2 as SQIVND (reference sequence). The ends were cut back, 6 bases at V and 0 bases at J, with 11 bases in the middle. The CDR3 sequence: CASSINRANTGELFF. Written as DNA, the CDR3 is TGTGCCAGTAGCATAAATCGGGCGAACACCGGGGAGCTGTTTTTT. Full variable domain (missing parts from reference TRBV19 and TRBJ2-2): DGGITQSPKYLFRKEGQNVTLSCEQNLNHDAMYWYRQDPGQGLRLIYYSQIVNDFQKGDIAEGYSVSREKKESFPLTVTSAQKNPTAFYLCASSINRANTGELFFGEGSRLTVL.

This chain uses TRBV5-1 with TRBJ1-1; 9 bases line up with TRBD1. Germline CDR1 SGHRS, CDR2 YFSETQ. J was trimmed by 7 bases and V by 3 bases; bases with no gene match: 7. The CDR3 has 14 amino acids. The CDR3 region is CASSSGTGTYEAFF. As DNA, the CDR3 is TGCGCCAGCAGCTCAGGGACAGGGACTTATGAAGCTTTCTTT.

The rearrangement links TRBV18 to TRBJ2-3; the match to TRBD2 covers 9 bases. The CDR3 length is 14 residues. Per the germline V gene, CDR1 is KGHSH and CDR2 is LQKENI. After removal of 6 bases from V and 10 bases from J, the junction contained 11 bases not matched to a gene. The CDR3 sequence is CASSPRGSGGSQYF. The CDR3, as DNA: TGTGCCAGCTCCCCTCGAGGTAGCGGGGGCTCGCAGTATTTT.

V is TRBV18 and J is TRBJ2-2; 7 nucleotides align to TRBD1. The CDR3 loop spans 16 amino acids. The germline CDR1 and CDR2 sequences are KGHSH and LQKENI. The V gene end was trimmed by 4 bases and the J gene end by 0 bases; junction bases not matched to a gene: 5. The DNA for the CDR3 is TGTGCCAGCTCACTGGGACAGCCCGCGAACACCGGGGAGCTGTTTTTT. Translated, it gives CASSLGQPANTGELFF.

The J gene is TRBJ2-4, the V gene TRBV4-1, with 12 bases that match TRBD2. CDR3 length: 19 amino acids. With V trimmed by 0 bases and J by 2 bases, 8 bases remained unmatched. Germline assignment: CDR1 MGHRA and CDR2 YSYEKL. The CDR3: CASSQEFPSGGATKNIQYF. The CDR3 nucleotides read TGCGCCAGCAGCCAAGAGTTTCCTAGCGGGGGGGCAACCAAAAACATTCAGTACTTC.

This rearrangement joins TRBV6-5 to TRBJ2-5; 7 nucleotides align to TRBD1. The germline gives CDR1 MNHEY, CDR2 SVGAGI. V lost 5 bases, J lost 5 bases, and 11 bases stayed unmatched. The CDR3 has 15 residues. The CDR3 DNA reads TGTGCCAGCAGTCCTATTCAAGGGGGCCAGGAGACCCAGTACTTC. Translating gives CASSPIQGGQETQYF.

V is TRBV3-1 (or the pseudogene TRBV3-2) and J is TRBJ2-7, with TRBD2 matching 10 bases. CDR3 length: 15 amino acids. With V trimmed by 6 bases and J by 5 bases, 10 bases remained unmatched. The germline V gene encodes CDR1 LGHDT and CDR2 YNNKEL (reference sequence). CDR3 sequence reads: CASSRRSGGKDEQYF. CDR3 nucleotide sequence: TGTGCCAGCAGTCGCCGTAGCGGGGGGAAGGACGAGCAGTACTTC.

This clone has more than one count but fewer than ten. The V gene is TRBV10-2, the J gene TRBJ2-7; TRBD1 is a possible D gene (7 bases). Germline values: CDR1 WSHSY, CDR2 SAAADI. V gave up 3 bases and J gave up 2 bases, with 14 bases separating them. The CDR3 is made up of 15 amino acids. The CDR3 region has the DNA TGCGCCAGCAGTGACCCTTCCAGGGGGGCCTACGAGCAGTACGTC. Amino acid sequence: CASSDPSRGAYEQYV.

V gene TRBV2 combines with J gene TRBJ2-7, with a weak D call TRBD1 (6 bases). The germline gives CDR1 SNHLY, CDR2 FYNNEI. V was clipped by 6 bases and J by 3 bases, with 12 bases between them. The CDR3 runs to 13 residues. CDR3 amino acids: CASSADRNYEQYF. CDR3 in DNA: TGTGCCAGCAGCGCGGACAGAAACTACGAGCAGTACTTC. Full variable domain (outside the CDR3, taken from reference TRBV2 and TRBJ2-7): EPEVTQTPSHQVTQMGQEVILRCVPISNHLYFYWYRQILGQKVEFLVSFYNNEISEKSEIFDDQFSVERPDGSNFTLKIRSTKLEDSAMYFCASSADRNYEQYFGPGTRLTVT.

The rearrangement joins TRBV5-1 to TRBJ1-2; TRBD1 matches 11 bases. Losses at the gene ends were 2 bases for V and 8 bases for J; bases not matched to a gene: 5. From germline, CDR1 is SGHRS and CDR2 YFSETQ. This CDR3 is built from 14 residues. The CDR3 loop reads CASSLGQGAFGYTF. DNA for the CDR3: TGCGCCAGCAGCTTAGGACAGGGGGCCTTCGGCTACACCTTC.

J is TRBJ1-6 and V is TRBV3-1 (or the pseudogene TRBV3-2), with 11 bases aligning to TRBD1. Germline CDR1 LGHDT, CDR2 YNNKEL (reference sequence). J gave up 8 bases and V 4 bases, and 4 bases lay outside the gene matches. The CDR3 runs to 15 residues. The CDR3 coding sequence is TGTGCCAGCAGCCTAGGACAGGGGGCGGATTCACCCCTCCACTTT. Protein product: CASSLGQGADSPLHF.

The chain carries TRBV3-1 (or the pseudogene TRBV3-2) and TRBJ1-3; no clear D gene. Germline V gene lookup returns CDR1 LGHDT and CDR2 YNNKEL (reference sequence). The CDR3 is 14 residues long. Trimming left V 4 bases short and J 4 bases short, with 11 bases between. The CDR3 DNA follows: TGTGCCAGCAGCCCCGTCGTCTTAGGAAACACCATATATTTT. Translation: CASSPVVLGNTIYF.

As to this clone: An end of the junction does not agree with germline; a read error may underlie this. In DNA, the CDR3 is TGTGCCAGCAGTAAAAAAGGGGTCCCTTTT. Its translation is CASSKKGVPF. This chain links TRBV25-1 with TRBJ1-4, with D possibly TRBD1 on 5 matching bases. This CDR3 comprises 10 residues. Germline values: CDR1 MGHDK, CDR2 SYGVNS. Full variable domain (outside the CDR3, taken from reference TRBV25-1 and TRBJ1-4): EADIYQTPRYLVIGTGKKITLECSQTMGHDKMYWYQQDPGMELHLIHYSYGVNSTEKGDLSSESTVSRIRTEHFPLTLESARPSHTSQYLCASSKKGVPFGSGTQLSVL.

The chain joins TRBV5-1 to TRBJ2-3; the D gene is possibly TRBD2 (5 bases). Germline CDR1 reads SGHRS; CDR2 reads YFSETQ. This CDR3 comprises 14 residues. V was cut by 1 base and J by 0 bases, with 6 bases left in between. The CDR3 sequence is CASSLPGSTDTQYF. CDR3 DNA: TGCGCCAGCAGCTTGCCGGGGAGCACAGATACGCAGTATTTT.

The V and J genes are TRBV5-1 and TRBJ2-5, with 7 bases aligning to TRBD2. The CDR3 loop spans 15 amino acids. Per germline, CDR1 SGHRS and CDR2 YFSETQ. V lost 0 bases, J lost 3 bases, and 5 bases stayed unmatched. CDR3 loop: CASSLGVGGKETQYF. The CDR3 DNA reads as TGCGCCAGCAGCTTGGGTGTCGGGGGGAAAGAGACCCAGTACTTC.

CDR3 bases: TGTGCCAGCGGGTCGATACAGGGGAATTCACCCCTCCACTTT. It translates to CASGSIQGNSPLHF. The rearrangement links TRBV28 to TRBJ1-6; 7 nucleotides line up with TRBD1. The V gene end was trimmed by 8 bases and the J gene end by 7 bases; junction bases not matched to a gene: 8. Germline loops: CDR1 MDHEN, CDR2 SYDVKM. This CDR3 is 14 amino acids long.

The chain combines TRBV5-5 with TRBJ2-2, with TRBD1 as a possible D gene (5 bases). Germline V gene data show CDR1 as SGHKS and CDR2 as YYEKEE (reference sequence). The V end lost 4 bases, the J end lost 6 bases, and 10 bases lay between the germline ends. The CDR3 is 13 residues long. CDR3 nucleotides: TGTGCCAGCAGCCCGGACACCGCCGGGGAGCTGTTTTTT. Its translation: CASSPDTAGELFF.

The chain carries TRBV7-8 and TRBJ1-2; TRBD1 is a possible D gene (5 bases). V lost 2 bases and J lost 6, with 13 bases in between. The length of the CDR3 is 14 residues. Germline V lookup: CDR1 SGHVS, CDR2 FQNEAQ. The DNA for the CDR3 is TGTGCCAGCAGCTTATGGGGCCGGGGGGATGGCTACACCTTC. Amino acid sequence: CASSLWGRGDGYTF.

V usage is TRBV9 and J usage is TRBJ2-5; 7 nucleotides align to TRBD1. The germline V gene has CDR1 SGDLS and CDR2 YYNGEE. J was trimmed by 5 bases and V by 4 bases; bases with no gene match: 8. This CDR3 contains 14 residues. The CDR3 loop reads CASSSRDSDETQYF. The CDR3, as DNA: TGTGCCAGCAGCTCCCGGGACAGCGACGAGACCCAGTACTTC. Based on the CDR3 plus reference TRBV9 and TRBJ2-5, the full variable domain is DSGVTQTPKHLITATGQRVTLRCSPRSGDLSVYWYQQSLDQGLQFLIQYYNGEERAKGNILERFSAQQFPDLHSELNLSSLELGDSALYFCASSSRDSDETQYFGPGTRLLVL.

The V and J genes are TRBV2 and TRBJ2-7; 8 positions agree with TRBD2. The CDR3 is made up of 16 amino acids. Trimming at V came to 1 base and at J to 3 bases, leaving 8 bases not matched to a gene. Germline CDR1 and CDR2: SNHLY and FYNNEI. Here the CDR3 DNA reads TGTGCCAGCAGTGAAGGAGGGCGGGGGGAGATCTACGAGCAGTACTTC. Translating gives CASSEGGRGEIYEQYF.

The chain combines TRBV6-6 with TRBJ1-6; TRBD1 might be the D (6 bases). This CDR3 is built from 15 residues. The germline V gene has CDR1 MNHNY and CDR2 SVGAGI (reference sequence). Between the trimmed V and J ends, which lost 2 bases and 7 bases, there was a span of 12 bases. Here the CDR3 reads CASSYQGLGNSPLHF. CDR3 sequence (DNA): TGTGCCAGCAGTTACCAGGGGTTGGGGAATTCACCCCTCCACTTT.